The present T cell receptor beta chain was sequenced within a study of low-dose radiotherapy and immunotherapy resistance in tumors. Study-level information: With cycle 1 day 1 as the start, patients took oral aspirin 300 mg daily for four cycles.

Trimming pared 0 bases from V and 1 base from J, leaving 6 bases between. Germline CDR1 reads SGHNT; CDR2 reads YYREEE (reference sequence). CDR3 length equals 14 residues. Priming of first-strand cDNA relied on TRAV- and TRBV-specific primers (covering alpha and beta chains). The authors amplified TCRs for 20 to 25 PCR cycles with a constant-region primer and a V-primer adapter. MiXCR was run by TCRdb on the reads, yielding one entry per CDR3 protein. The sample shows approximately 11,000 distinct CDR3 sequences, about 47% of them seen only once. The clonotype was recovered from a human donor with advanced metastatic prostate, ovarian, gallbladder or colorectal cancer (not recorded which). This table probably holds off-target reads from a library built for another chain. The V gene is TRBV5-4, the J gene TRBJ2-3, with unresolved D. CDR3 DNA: TGTGCCAGCAGCTTGGAGCAGCGCACAGATACGCAGTATTTT. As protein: CASSLEQRTDTQYF. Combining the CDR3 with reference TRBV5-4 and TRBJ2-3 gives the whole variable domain ETGVTQSPTHLIKTRGQQVTLRCSSQSGHNTVSWYQQALGQGPQFIFQYYREEENGRGNFPPRFSGLQFPNYSSELNVNALELDDSALYLCASSLEQRTDTQYFGPGTRLTVL.